One sample yielded the 31 T cell receptor beta chains listed below, sequenced in a study of low-dose radiotherapy and immunotherapy resistance in tumors (dated by TCRdb to between 2022 and 2023). The time point label here, explained by the study, means: before trial treatment. Sequencer: Illumina MiniSeq. TCRs were amplified with Phusion for around 18 PCR cycles, with a constant-region primer paired with the adapter attached to the V primers. Through fastp at Q25 and MiXCR, TCRdb rebuilt clones from the public reads, retaining in-frame beta chains. Every distinct CDR3 protein forms one entry, paired with its most common genes and DNA. Across this sample there are some 45,000 distinct CDR3 sequences, with over 9.5% seen only once. The ten largest clones capture roughly 6.2% of the sample. The sample was PBMCs, taken before treatment. The receptors stem from a female donor with ovarian cancer.

In regard to this clonotype: This sequence is one base from a far larger clone and is likely a read error. The V call is TRBV7-6, the J call TRBJ2-7, with D perhaps given as TRBD1 or TRBD2 (5 bases each). This CDR3 contains 15 residues. The germline gives CDR1 SGHVS, CDR2 FNYEAQ. V lost 7 bases and J 7 bases, leaving 23 bases between the germline ends. The CDR3 DNA reads TGTGCCAGCACCCCGGGGCAGGCCCAGTACAATGAGCAGTACTTC. This translates into CASTPGQAQYNEQYF. The full variable domain, rest sourced from reference TRBV7-6 and TRBJ2-7, is GAGVSQSPRYKVTKRGQDVALRCDPISGHVSLYWYRQALGQGPEFLTYFNYEAQQDKSGLPNDRFSAERPEGSISTLTIQRTEQRDSAMYRCASTPGQAQYNEQYFGPGTRLTVT.

There are many counts of this clonotype. The rearrangement links TRBV6-5 to TRBJ2-7; D tentatively reads TRBD1 or TRBD2 (7 bases each). V was trimmed by 6 bases and J by 2 bases, leaving 14 bases between them. CDR1 is MNHEY and CDR2 is SVGAGI in the germline V gene. CDR3 length: 14 residues. The CDR3 DNA is TGTGCCAGCAGATCCTCAGGGGGGGCCTACGAGCAGTACTTC. Its protein is CASRSSGGAYEQYF.

This clonotype was recorded at least ten times. The J gene is TRBJ2-2, the V gene TRBV10-3; 7 bases align to TRBD1. The ends lost 3 bases at V and 2 bases at J; junction bases unmatched: 6. Germline values: CDR1 ENHRY, CDR2 SYGVKD. The CDR3 sequence is 16 residues long. In DNA, the CDR3 is TGTGCCATCAGTGATTCGGCAGGGGGTAACACCGGGGAGCTGTTTTTT. It codes for CAISDSAGGNTGELFF.

This clonotype was counted only a few times. V gene TRBV23-1 combines with J gene TRBJ1-4; 8 nucleotides line up with TRBD1. TRBV23-1 is an ORF, with its function uncertain. The length of the CDR3 is 15 residues. J gave up 7 bases and V 2 bases, and 6 bases lay outside the gene matches. DNA for the CDR3: TGCGCCAGCAGTCAACGGGACAGGACGTTTGAAAAACTGTTTTTT. Its translation: CASSQRDRTFEKLFF.

As to this clonotype: This likely traces to a read error, being one base from a far larger clone. The genes are TRBV24-1 and TRBJ2-7; D remains unclear. V was clipped by 2 bases and J by 7 bases, with 11 bases between them. Germline-derived CDR1 and CDR2 are KGHDR and SFDVKD. The CDR3 runs 13 residues. The CDR3 loop reads CATSDYLDNEQYF. The CDR3 DNA sequence: TGTGCCACCAGTGATTATCTTGACAATGAGCAGTACTTC.

This clonotype was picked up many times. The rearrangement links TRBV9 to TRBJ1-1, with 9 bases identical to TRBD1. This CDR3 region has 19 residues. Germline-derived CDR1 and CDR2 are SGDLS and YYNGEE. V gave up 4 bases and J gave up 1 base; unmatched junction bases: 17. CDR3 sequence (DNA): TGTGCCAGCAGCTCCCATCTGATGGGACAGGGTAACGGGAACACTGAAGCTTTCTTT. Encoded protein: CASSSHLMGQGNGNTEAFF.

Remarks on this clonotype: This likely stems from a read error, as it lies one base from a far larger clone. The V gene is TRBV7-6, the J gene TRBJ2-3, with 8 bases identical to TRBD2. The CDR3 extends over 16 amino acids. Germline V gene lookup returns CDR1 SGHVS and CDR2 FNYEAQ. Unmatched junction bases numbered 5, after V lost 0 bases and J lost 3 bases. CDR3: CASSLAGGGRTDTQYF. The CDR3 nucleotides read TGTGCCAGCAGCTTAGCCGGGGGGGGCCGTACAGATACGCAGTATTTT.

On this clonotype itself: A far larger clone is just one base off, so this is likely a read error. V usage is TRBV5-8 and J usage is TRBJ2-7; D may be TRBD2 (6 bases). Looked up from germline, CDR1 is SGHTS and CDR2 is YDEGEE. This CDR3 has 15 amino acids. The CDR3: CTSSFSGDPFAEQYF. The CDR3 DNA sequence: TGTACCAGCAGCTTTTCGGGGGACCCGTTTGCGGAGCAGTACTTC.

This clonotype was recorded at least ten times. The chain employs TRBV14 and TRBJ1-1; no reliable D call. CDR3 length: 14 amino acids. The V end was cut by 3 bases, the J end by 0 bases, with 8 bases between. Germline V gene sequence: CDR1 SGHDN, CDR2 FVKESK. The CDR3 protein is CASSHPPMNTEAFF. The CDR3 nucleotides read TGTGCCAGCAGCCACCCACCAATGAACACTGAAGCTTTCTTT.

Only a few counts were recorded for this clonotype. V gene TRBV20-1 combines with J gene TRBJ1-2, with 7 bases that match TRBD1. Germline CDR1 DFQATT, CDR2 SNEGSKA (reference sequence). The CDR3 runs to 13 residues. With 5 bases clipped from V and 3 bases from J, the junction kept 6 bases outside the gene matches. As DNA, the CDR3 is TGCAGTGCTCCCAGGGGGACTGACTATGGCTACACCTTC. It translates to CSAPRGTDYGYTF.

With respect to this clonotype: With a far larger clone one base away, a read error is the likely cause. CDR3 region: CSVEDLGSYEQFF. Written as DNA, the CDR3 is TGCAGCGTTGAAGATCTGGGATCCTACGAGCAGTTCTTC. V is TRBV29-1 and J is TRBJ2-1, with D uncertain. Trimming took off 0 bases at V and 10 bases at J, with 13 bases between the two ends. Germline V gives CDR1 SQVTM, CDR2 ANQGSEA. The CDR3 runs 13 residues.

For this clonotype: This likely came from a read error, as a far larger clone is one base away. The chain joins TRBV2 to TRBJ2-1; 7 nucleotides agree with TRBD2. There are 15 residues in the CDR3. The V segment lost 5 bases and the J segment 10 bases; nucleotides outside the gene matches: 14. The V gene's germline CDR1 is SNHLY and CDR2 FYNNEI. CDR3: CASSLDGGTYYEQFF. The CDR3 bases are TGTGCCAGCAGTTTAGACGGGGGGACTTACTACGAGCAGTTCTTC.

This clonotype was counted at least ten times. The rearrangement uses TRBV7-3 and TRBJ2-5; D gene ambiguous. The CDR3 runs 13 residues. V lost 0 bases, J lost 7 bases, and 9 bases lay in between. The germline CDR1 and CDR2 sequences are SGHTA and FQGTGA. CDR3 region: CASSLTPGATQYF. The CDR3 region has the DNA TGTGCCAGCAGCTTAACTCCAGGTGCGACCCAGTACTTC.

Ten or more counts support this clonotype. The chain carries TRBV29-1 and TRBJ2-1, with 7 nucleotides matching TRBD1. Trimming cost V 6 bases and J 7 bases; bases outside gene matches: 3. The CDR3 spans 11 residues. Germline V gene lookup returns CDR1 SQVTM and CDR2 ANQGSEA. CDR3 residues: CSVARGNEQFF. The DNA for the CDR3 is TGCAGCGTCGCCAGGGGGAATGAGCAGTTCTTC.

This clonotype was detected many times. The V gene is TRBV6-5, the J gene TRBJ2-5, with 8 bases that match TRBD1. This CDR3 comprises 16 residues. Germline V gives CDR1 MNHEY, CDR2 SVGAGI. Trimming took 0 bases from V and 5 from J; bases not matched to a gene: 8. CDR3 region: CASSYSRTGRRETQYF. DNA for the CDR3: TGTGCCAGCAGTTACTCGAGGACAGGGCGAAGGGAGACCCAGTACTTC.

At least ten counts were recorded for this clonotype. This rearrangement joins TRBV18 to TRBJ2-7; the match to TRBD2 covers 12 bases. V trimming: 3 bases; J trimming: 4 bases; junction bases outside the gene matches: 1. The germline CDR1 and CDR2 sequences are KGHSH and LQKENI. The CDR3 runs to 14 residues. The CDR3 reads CASSPTSGSYEQYF. The DNA of the CDR3 is TGTGCCAGCTCACCGACTAGCGGGAGTTACGAGCAGTACTTC.

This clonotype appeared a few times. The rearrangement joins TRBV5-1 to TRBJ1-2; unclear D gene. This CDR3 region has 13 residues. Looked up from germline, CDR1 is SGHRS and CDR2 is YFSETQ. The V end was cut by 5 bases, the J end by 0 bases, with 8 bases between. The CDR3, as DNA: TGCGCCAGCAGGGGAACATCTAACTATGGCTACACCTTC. As protein: CASRGTSNYGYTF.

This clonotype was seen ten or more times. This sequence joins TRBV2 and TRBJ2-7; tentatively, D is TRBD2 (6 bases). Germline V lookup: CDR1 SNHLY, CDR2 FYNNEI. V was shortened by 7 bases and J by 0 bases, with 19 bases between the two germline ends. The CDR3 has 16 residues. DNA of the CDR3: TGTGCCAGCAAGCCGGAGGGTTGGCCTAGCTCCTACGAGCAGTACTTC. It specifies CASKPEGWPSSYEQYF.

This clonotype was seen at least ten times. V and J are TRBV3-1 and TRBJ2-5; possibly TRBD1 for D (6 bases). The germline V gene has CDR1 LGHDT and CDR2 YNNKEL (reference sequence). The CDR3 is 16 residues long. V was clipped by 4 bases and J by 1 base, with 16 bases between them. DNA of the CDR3: TGTGCCAGCAGCCCCCGGTACAGGGCGATCCAAGAGACCCAGTACTTC. Amino acid sequence: CASSPRYRAIQETQYF.

This clonotype was observed a few times. The chain is built from TRBV24-1 and TRBJ2-1; the D is unclear. Germline assignment: CDR1 KGHDR and CDR2 SFDVKD. V was clipped by 0 bases and J by 0 bases, with 8 bases between them. This CDR3 is built from 16 residues. This chain's CDR3 is CATSDLGSSSYNEQFF. The CDR3 bases are TGTGCCACCAGTGATTTGGGTTCCAGCTCCTACAATGAGCAGTTCTTC.

This clonotype showed up many times. The chain is built from TRBV5-1 and TRBJ2-3, with TRBD1 matching over 8 bases. Trimming took 4 bases from V and 2 from J; bases not matched to a gene: 3. In germline, CDR1 is SGHRS, CDR2 YFSETQ. The CDR3 runs 14 residues. The CDR3 DNA sequence: TGCGCCAGCAGCAGGGGACAGGTCACAGATACGCAGTATTTT. Amino acids: CASSRGQVTDTQYF. Full variable domain (rest looked up from reference TRBV5-1 and TRBJ2-3): KAGVTQTPRYLIKTRGQQVTLSCSPISGHRSVSWYQQTPGQGLQFLFEYFSETQRNKGNFPGRFSGRQFSNSRSEMNVSTLELGDSALYLCASSRGQVTDTQYFGPGTRLTVL.

This clonotype showed up many times. The chain links TRBV21-1 to TRBJ2-2; the table assigns TRBD1, which was not confirmed against the DNA. TRBV21-1 is noted as a pseudogene. CDR3 size: 15 residues. The chain's CDR3 is CASNDRIGDTGELFF. The CDR3 DNA reads TGTGCCAGCAACGACAGGATTGGGGACACCGGGGAGCTGTTTTTT.

This clonotype was recorded at least ten times. V gene TRBV5-1 combines with J gene TRBJ2-7, with unresolved D. This CDR3 is 15 amino acids long. V gave up 6 bases and J gave up 5 bases, with 21 bases separating them. Per germline, CDR1 SGHRS and CDR2 YFSETQ. The CDR3: CASTAPSARPNEQYF. CDR3 DNA sequence: TGCGCCAGCACCGCCCCTTCGGCCCGGCCTAACGAGCAGTACTTC.

This clonotype was observed at least ten times. J is TRBJ2-7 and V is TRBV9; D gene uncertain. Trimming took off 4 bases at V and 5 bases at J, with 7 bases between the two ends. The CDR3 extends over 11 amino acids. Germline V lookup: CDR1 SGDLS, CDR2 YYNGEE. CDR3 amino acids: CASSFDDEQYF. The CDR3 nucleotides are TGTGCCAGCAGCTTCGACGACGAGCAGTACTTC.

This clonotype was recorded at least ten times. The genes are TRBV3-1 and TRBJ1-1; TRBD1 matches 8 bases. Germline V CDR1 and CDR2: LGHDT, YNNKEL (reference sequence). Germline trimming cut 4 bases from V and 1 base from J; bases unmatched to any gene: 20. This CDR3 is 20 amino acids long. This chain's CDR3 is CASSPARMKLGQGSNTEAFF. The CDR3, as DNA: TGTGCCAGCAGCCCTGCTCGAATGAAACTTGGACAGGGATCGAACACTGAAGCTTTCTTT.

This clonotype was counted ten times or more. The V gene is TRBV6-2 or TRBV6-3, the J gene TRBJ2-2; 10 positions match TRBD1. The CDR3 is 16 amino acids. V lost 6 bases and J lost 4; bases outside the gene matches: 8. Germline loops: CDR1 MNHEY, CDR2 SVGEGT. CDR3 residues: CASRVTGGAATGELFF. The CDR3, as DNA: TGTGCCAGCAGGGTGACAGGGGGCGCGGCCACCGGGGAGCTGTTTTTT.

This clonotype was observed at least ten times. The CDR3 coding sequence is TGTGCCAGCAGCTTCCGGACAGGGGGCCCCGGGGAGCTGTTTTTT. It translates to CASSFRTGGPGELFF. The J gene is TRBJ2-2, the V gene TRBV7-8; TRBD1 aligns across 11 bases. Germline values: CDR1 SGHVS, CDR2 FQNEAQ. This CDR3 contains 15 residues. V lost 3 bases to trimming and J lost 6 bases; unmatched junction nucleotides: 3.

The genes are TRBV5-4 and TRBJ2-5; 12 bases map to TRBD2. Germline V CDR1 and CDR2: SGHNT, YYREEE (reference sequence). J lost 5 bases, V lost 4 bases, and 9 bases had no gene match. This CDR3 contains 16 residues. The CDR3 here is CASSQGASGGAETQYF. The CDR3 DNA is TGTGCCAGCAGCCAAGGAGCTAGCGGGGGGGCGGAGACCCAGTACTTC.

By its share, this clonotype is medium-sized (0.01 to 0.1%). This chain joins TRBV10-3 and TRBJ1-5; TRBD1 might be the D (6 bases). The V end lost 4 bases, the J end lost 6 bases, and 10 bases lay between the germline ends. From germline, CDR1 is ENHRY and CDR2 SYGVKD. This CDR3 is built from 13 residues. CDR3 bases: TGTGCCATCAGTGTTGGGGGCGGTCAGCCCCAGCATTTT. Amino acid sequence: CAISVGGGQPQHF.

As for this clonotype: A much larger clone lies one base from this, so it may be a read error. The gene calls are TRBV20-1 and TRBJ2-6; D remains ambiguous. Per germline, CDR1 DFQATT and CDR2 SNEGSKA (reference sequence). The length of the CDR3 is 14 residues. For the CDR3, the DNA is TGCAGTGCTAGAGACAACTCTGGGACCAACGTCCTGACTTTC. Its translation is CSARDNSGTNVLTF.

This clonotype was picked up a small number of times. A read error likely explains this, since a far larger clone differs by one base. V and J are TRBV13 and TRBJ2-7; D remains unclear. From germline, CDR1 is PRHDT and CDR2 FYEKMQ (reference sequence). Between the trimmed V and J ends, which lost 5 bases and 2 bases, there was a span of 10 bases. The CDR3 sequence is 13 residues long. The CDR3: CASSQSPAYEQYF. The CDR3, as DNA: TGTGCCAGCAGCCAGTCCCCCGCCTACGAGCAGTACTTC.